This T cell receptor (beta chain) emerged from a study of T cell responses to AZD1222 COVID-19 vaccine. Study-wide background: Pooled together were second doses at about 4 or about 12 weeks.

With regard to this clone: The antigen is not known.

CDR3 size: 13 residues. Germline CDR1 and CDR2: SGHTA and FQGNSA. Trimming cost V 2 bases and J 4 bases, with 9 bases left between them. Generated by immunoSEQ multiplex PCR, the TCRdb table keeps only in-frame clones and is missing some. The data show 100,000 to 150,000 clones, less than 95% seen once. General study findings and limits: Without day 14 samples, only post-peak T cell repertoires were studied.

The receptor was derived from an adult in good health. Material: peripheral blood, obtained on day 0 of AZD1222 vaccination. V usage is TRBV7-2 and J usage is TRBJ2-7; D is unresolved. The CDR3 loop reads CASSLWINYEQYF. For the CDR3, the DNA is TGTGCCAGCAGCTTATGGATTAATTACGAGCAGTACTTC.